These T cell receptor beta chains were read from a single sample in a study of T cell responses to AZD1222 COVID-19 vaccine. Profiled with immunoSEQ multiplex PCR; TCRdb holds only in-frame clones, not every one. The repertoire consists of roughly 150,000 clones, with 92% occurring once and the leading ten covering 2% to 2.5%. The sequences come from peripheral blood, collected on day 0 of AZD1222 vaccination. All receptors derive from an adult in good health. The conserved cysteine and the conserved F or W are not part of the CDR3 here. Size is omitted from some rows. Given values are once, few, many or a class for expanded clones.

J: TRBJ1-5
size: NA
V: TRBV3-1/TRBV3-2
CDR3: ASSQGGGWNQPQH

J: TRBJ2-1
size: once
V: TRBV7-8
CDR3: ASSLGAYNEQF

J: TRBJ1-5
size: NA
V: TRBV7-9
CDR3: ASSSGNGNQPQH

J: TRBJ2-6
size: once
V: TRBV11-2
CDR3: ASSLRGQGALGANVLT

J: TRBJ2-3
size: NA
V: TRBV29-1
CDR3: STSGGGNTDTQY

J: TRBJ1-2
size: NA
V: TRBV19
CDR3: ASNPGRNYGYT

J: TRBJ2-7
size: NA
V: TRBV6-2/TRBV6-3
CDR3: ASSYPDTRWFEQY

J: TRBJ1-2
size: NA
V: TRBV4-2
CDR3: ASSQEGGGSTSNYGYT

J: TRBJ2-3
size: NA
V: TRBV12-5
CDR3: ASGFGGPGTDTQY

J: TRBJ2-3
size: NA
V: TRBV5-4
CDR3: ASSQLDFDTQY

J: TRBJ2-3
size: once
V: TRBV3-1/TRBV3-2
CDR3: ASSQGTGTDTQY

J: TRBJ1-3
size: NA
V: TRBV5-6
CDR3: ASSLPGTGRNTIY